This record concerns one TCR beta chain sequence. Its antigen is undetermined. The data are from a study of cytomegalovirus exposure and HLA in healthy donors. In the PCR, 60 Vbeta and 13 Jbeta primers were used. Measured with immunoSEQ multiplex PCR; TCRdb has only the in-frame clones, and not every one. The repertoire includes about 140,000 clones, over 70% of them detected once, and 4.5% to 6% sits in the top ten. Regarding the study as a whole: The availability of immune exposure information extended only to CMV serostatus.

The CDR3 covers 15 residues. V lost 4 bases, J lost 7 bases, and 3 bases stayed unmatched. Looked up from germline, CDR1 is MGHRA and CDR2 is YSYEKL. The sequence was collected from a male donor in good health and CMV-seronegative. This chain uses TRBV4-1 with TRBJ2-1, with 14 bases identical to TRBD2. Sequenced material: PBMCs. In DNA form, the CDR3 reads TGCGCCAGCAGCCGACTAGCGGGGGGGGGTAATGAGCAGTTCTTC. As protein: CASSRLAGGGNEQFF.